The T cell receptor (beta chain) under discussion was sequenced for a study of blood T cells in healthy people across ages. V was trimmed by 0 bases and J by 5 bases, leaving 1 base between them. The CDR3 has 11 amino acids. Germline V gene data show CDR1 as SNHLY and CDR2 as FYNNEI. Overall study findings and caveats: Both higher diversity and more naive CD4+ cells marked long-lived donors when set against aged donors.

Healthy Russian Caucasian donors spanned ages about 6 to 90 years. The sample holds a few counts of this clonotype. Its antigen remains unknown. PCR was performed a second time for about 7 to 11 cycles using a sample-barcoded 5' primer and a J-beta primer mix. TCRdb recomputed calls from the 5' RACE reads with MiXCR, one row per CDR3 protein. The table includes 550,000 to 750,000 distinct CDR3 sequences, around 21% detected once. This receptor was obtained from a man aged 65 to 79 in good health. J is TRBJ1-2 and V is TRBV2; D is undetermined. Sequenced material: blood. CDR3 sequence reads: CASSEAYGYTF. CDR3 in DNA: TGTGCCAGCAGTGAAGCATATGGCTACACCTTC.